The 15 T cell receptor beta chains given below trace back to one sample, sequenced in a study of T cell responses to AZD1222 COVID-19 vaccine. Sequenced by immunoSEQ multiplex PCR; TCRdb stores in-frame clones only, minus some. The sample carries around 150,000 clones, about 92% recorded once. The sequencing used peripheral blood, collected 28 days after the second AZD1222 dose. The receptor source for this set is an adult who received the AZD1222 COVID-19 vaccine.

This clone was seen only once. The genes are TRBV6-1 and TRBJ2-1; 8 bases match TRBD2. With 4 bases clipped from V and 5 bases from J, the junction kept 16 bases outside the gene matches. CDR3 length: 18 amino acids. Germline V gives CDR1 MNHNS, CDR2 SASEGT. The CDR3 reads CASSAAGATRQPNNEQFF. The CDR3 nucleotides are TGTGCCAGCAGTGCAGCGGGGGCCACACGTCAACCAAACAATGAGCAGTTCTTC.

CDR3 DNA: TGTGCCAGCAGCCCTTGGGGGGGCGGAACTAGCAATCAGCCCCAGCATTTT. Translated, it gives CASSPWGGGTSNQPQHF. The V call is TRBV7-2, the J call TRBJ1-5, with D tentatively TRBD1 (6 bases). Germline V gene sequence: CDR1 SGHTA, CDR2 FQGNSA. Trimming removed 5 bases from V and 0 bases from J, with 17 bases in between. This CDR3 is built from 17 residues.

This clone was detected a few times. The rearrangement links TRBV11-2 to TRBJ2-7, with a possible D match to TRBD1 (5 bases). In germline, CDR1 is SGHAT, CDR2 FQNNGV. V was cut by 0 bases and J by 1 base, with 13 bases left in between. The CDR3 spans 16 residues. As DNA, the CDR3 is TGTGCCAGCAGCTTAGATCTAGGGGTCATTTCCTACGAGCAGTACTTC. It codes for CASSLDLGVISYEQYF.

The rearrangement links TRBV3-1 (or the pseudogene TRBV3-2) to TRBJ2-1, with 12 bases lining up with TRBD2. Germline trimming cut 1 base from V and 4 bases from J; bases unmatched to any gene: 2. Looked up from germline, CDR1 is LGHDT and CDR2 is YNNKEL (reference sequence). The CDR3 is 16 residues long. The CDR3 DNA reads as TGTGCCAGCAGCCAAGGGACTAGCGGGGAGTACAATGAGCAGTTCTTC. It is translated as CASSQGTSGEYNEQFF.

The chain has TRBV2 and TRBJ1-5; tentative D call: TRBD1 (6 bases). The V end lost 3 bases, the J end lost 0 bases, and 9 bases lay between the germline ends. Germline V gene lookup returns CDR1 SNHLY and CDR2 FYNNEI. The CDR3 runs to 15 residues. CDR3 in DNA: TGTGCCAGCAGTGACACAGGGAGTAGCAATCAGCCCCAGCATTTT. It is translated as CASSDTGSSNQPQHF.

V usage is TRBV5-5 and J usage is TRBJ2-2, with 8 bases lining up with TRBD1. The CDR3 consists of 16 residues. After removal of 4 bases from V and 3 bases from J, the junction contained 8 bases not matched to a gene. CDR1 SGHKS and CDR2 YYEKEE come from the germline V gene (reference sequence). DNA of the CDR3: TGTGCCAGCAGCCCCCACCAGGGGGCAGACACCGGGGAGCTGTTTTTT. Translation: CASSPHQGADTGELFF.

The V call is TRBV29-1, the J call TRBJ2-3; D might be TRBD1 or TRBD2, each matching 5 bases. The CDR3 extends over 15 amino acids. From germline, CDR1 is SQVTM and CDR2 ANQGSEA. V lost 3 bases and J lost 1, with 14 bases in between. The CDR3 DNA reads as TGCAGCGTTGATTCGGGGCCGCAGCGCACAGATACGCAGTATTTT. Amino acids: CSVDSGPQRTDTQYF.

This clone was observed a few times. The V and J genes are TRBV12-5 and TRBJ2-3; D may be TRBD2 (6 bases). Germline CDR1 LGHNT, CDR2 FRNRAP. The CDR3 extends over 14 amino acids. V was shortened by 3 bases and J by 2 bases, with 9 bases between the two germline ends. The CDR3 loop is CASGFGGVTDTQYF. The CDR3 bases are TGTGCTAGTGGTTTTGGCGGGGTCACAGATACGCAGTATTTT.

Remarks on this clone: One end of the junction is discordant with germline, which a read error may explain. This sequence joins TRBV7-7 and TRBJ2-2; 8 bases line up with TRBD2. CDR1 and CDR2 from the germline V gene are SSHAT and FNYEAQ (reference sequence). CDR3 size: 15 residues. The CDR3 DNA reads TGTGCTAGCAGTTCAGCGGGGGCGAACACCGGGGAGCTGTTTTTT. Encoded protein: CASSSAGANTGELFF.

The rearrangement joins TRBV28 to TRBJ1-3; 9 nucleotides line up with TRBD1. Germline V gene lookup returns CDR1 MDHEN and CDR2 SYDVKM. Trimming at V came to 6 bases and at J to 0 bases, leaving 6 bases not matched to a gene. This CDR3 region has 16 residues. In nucleotides, the CDR3 is TGTGCCAGCAGACTCAAACAGGGGGCCTCTGGAAACACCATATATTTT. Its protein is CASRLKQGASGNTIYF.

The chain couples TRBV5-6 to TRBJ2-1; 10 positions match TRBD1. Trimming at V came to 4 bases and at J to 6 bases, leaving 13 bases not matched to a gene. The germline gives CDR1 SGHDT, CDR2 YYEEEE. The CDR3 sequence is 17 residues long. DNA of the CDR3: TGTGCCAGCAGCCCCTTGGACCGGGACAGGGGATTCAATGAGCAGTTCTTC. Protein: CASSPLDRDRGFNEQFF.

This rearrangement joins TRBV6-5 to TRBJ1-2, with a possible D match to TRBD1 (5 bases). CDR1 MNHEY and CDR2 SVGAGI come from the germline V gene. The V end was cut by 4 bases, the J end by 8 bases, with 23 bases between. The CDR3 runs to 16 residues. Here the CDR3 DNA reads TGTGCCAGCAGTTCCACATCCGTGGGACCGCTAAGGGGCTACACCTTC. This sequence encodes CASSSTSVGPLRGYTF.

The genes are TRBV12-3 or TRBV12-4 and TRBJ1-1; no firm D call. The CDR3 sequence is 13 residues long. Trimming cost V 6 bases and J 0 bases, with 8 bases left between them. This chain's CDR3 is CASRINLNTEAFF. Written as DNA, the CDR3 is TGTGCCAGCAGGATTAATCTGAACACTGAAGCTTTCTTT.

The chain couples TRBV27 to TRBJ1-6; D might be TRBD1 (5 bases). The CDR3 has 16 amino acids. CDR1 is MNHEY and CDR2 is SMNVEV in the germline V gene (reference sequence). V lost 3 bases and J 5 bases, leaving 14 bases between the germline ends. In DNA, the CDR3 is TGTGCCAGCAGTTTGAAGGTGGGGCGGAATAATTCACCCCTCCACTTT. It yields the protein CASSLKVGRNNSPLHF.

This clone was detected once. The rearrangement uses TRBV2 and TRBJ2-3; 8 bases align to TRBD1. With V trimmed by 6 bases and J by 1 base, 9 bases remained unmatched. This CDR3 spans 16 amino acids. Germline CDR1 reads SNHLY; CDR2 reads FYNNEI. The CDR3 reads CASSFDRGKGTDTQYF. The CDR3 DNA follows: TGTGCCAGCAGCTTTGACAGGGGTAAAGGCACAGATACGCAGTATTTT.